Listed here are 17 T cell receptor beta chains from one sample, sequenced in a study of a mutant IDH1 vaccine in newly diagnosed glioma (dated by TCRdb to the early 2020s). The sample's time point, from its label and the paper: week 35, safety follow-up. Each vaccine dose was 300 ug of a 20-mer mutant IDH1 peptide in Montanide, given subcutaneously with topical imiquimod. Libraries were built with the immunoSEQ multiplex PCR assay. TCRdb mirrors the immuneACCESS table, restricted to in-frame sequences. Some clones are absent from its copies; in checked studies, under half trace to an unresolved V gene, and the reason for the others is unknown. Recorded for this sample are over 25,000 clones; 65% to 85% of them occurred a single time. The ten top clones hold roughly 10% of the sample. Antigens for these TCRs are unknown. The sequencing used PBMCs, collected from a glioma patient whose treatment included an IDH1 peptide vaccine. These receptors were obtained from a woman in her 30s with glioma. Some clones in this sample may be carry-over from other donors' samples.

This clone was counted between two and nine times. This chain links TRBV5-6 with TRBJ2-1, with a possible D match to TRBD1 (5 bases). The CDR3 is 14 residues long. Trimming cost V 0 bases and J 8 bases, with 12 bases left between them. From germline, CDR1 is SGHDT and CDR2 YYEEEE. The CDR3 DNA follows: TGTGCCAGCAGCTTGGTCACAGGAGACGATGAGCAGTTCTTC. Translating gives CASSLVTGDDEQFF.

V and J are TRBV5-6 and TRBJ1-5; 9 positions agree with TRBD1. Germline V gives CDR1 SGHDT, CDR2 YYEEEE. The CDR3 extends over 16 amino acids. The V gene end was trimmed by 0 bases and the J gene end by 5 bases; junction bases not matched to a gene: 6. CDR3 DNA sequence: TGTGCCAGCAGCTTGGCGGGACAGGGAGGCGATCAGCCCCAGCATTTT. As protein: CASSLAGQGGDQPQHF.

The CDR3 sequence is CASSDRQVGNEQYF. The CDR3 DNA reads as TGTGCCAGCAGTGATAGGCAGGTCGGCAACGAGCAGTACTTC. The chain has TRBV2 and TRBJ2-7; D unresolved. The V gene lost 3 bases and the J gene lost 5 bases, with 14 bases spanning the gap. The germline gives CDR1 SNHLY, CDR2 FYNNEI. The CDR3 runs to 14 residues.

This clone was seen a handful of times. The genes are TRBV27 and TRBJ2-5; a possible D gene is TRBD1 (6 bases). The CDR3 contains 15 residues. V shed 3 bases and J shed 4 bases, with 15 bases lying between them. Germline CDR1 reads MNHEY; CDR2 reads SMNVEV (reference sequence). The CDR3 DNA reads TGTGCCAGCAGTTTTCCCCGGGACAAGGGAGAGACCCAGTACTTC. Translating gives CASSFPRDKGETQYF.

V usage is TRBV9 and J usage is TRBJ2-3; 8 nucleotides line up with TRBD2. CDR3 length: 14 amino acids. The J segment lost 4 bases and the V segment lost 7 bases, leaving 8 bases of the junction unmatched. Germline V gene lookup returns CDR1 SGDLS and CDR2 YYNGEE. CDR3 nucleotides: TGTGCCAGCTCTCCGGGACTAGGGTCAGATACGCAGTATTTT. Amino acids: CASSPGLGSDTQYF.

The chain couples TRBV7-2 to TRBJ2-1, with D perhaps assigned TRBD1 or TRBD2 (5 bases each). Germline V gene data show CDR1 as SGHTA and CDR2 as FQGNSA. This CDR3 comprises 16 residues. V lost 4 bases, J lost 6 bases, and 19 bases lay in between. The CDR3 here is CASSWAGALRGNEQFF. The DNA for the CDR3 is TGTGCCAGCAGCTGGGCCGGGGCCTTAAGGGGCAATGAGCAGTTCTTC. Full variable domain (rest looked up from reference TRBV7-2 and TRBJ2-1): GAGVSQSPSNKVTEKGKDVELRCDPISGHTALYWYRQSLGQGLEFLIYFQGNSAPDKSGLPSDRFSAERTGGSVSTLTIQRTQQEDSAVYLCASSWAGALRGNEQFFGPGTRLTVL.

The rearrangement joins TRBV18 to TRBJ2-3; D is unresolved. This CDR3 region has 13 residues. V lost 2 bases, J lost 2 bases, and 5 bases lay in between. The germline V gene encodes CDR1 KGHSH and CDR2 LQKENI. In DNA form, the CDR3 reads TGTGCCAGCTCACCAAGGAACACAGATACGCAGTATTTT. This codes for CASSPRNTDTQYF.

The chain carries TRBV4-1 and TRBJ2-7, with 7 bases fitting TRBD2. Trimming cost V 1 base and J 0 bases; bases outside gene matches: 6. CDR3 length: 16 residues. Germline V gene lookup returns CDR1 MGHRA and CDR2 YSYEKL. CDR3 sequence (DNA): TGCGCCAGCAGCCAAGGGGCTAGCGGAATCTCCTACGAGCAGTACTTC. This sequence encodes CASSQGASGISYEQYF.

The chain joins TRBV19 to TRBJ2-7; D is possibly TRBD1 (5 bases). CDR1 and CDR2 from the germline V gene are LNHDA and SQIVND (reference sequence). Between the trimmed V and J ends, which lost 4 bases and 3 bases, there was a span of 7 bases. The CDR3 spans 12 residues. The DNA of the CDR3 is TGTGCCAGTAGTACCGACAGCTACGAGCAGTACTTC. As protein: CASSTDSYEQYF.

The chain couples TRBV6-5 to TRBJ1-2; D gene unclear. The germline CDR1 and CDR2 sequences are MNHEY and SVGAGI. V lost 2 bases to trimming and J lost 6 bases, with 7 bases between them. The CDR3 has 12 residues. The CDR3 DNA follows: TGTGCCAGCAGTTACAGTGCCGATGGCTACACCTTC. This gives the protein CASSYSADGYTF.

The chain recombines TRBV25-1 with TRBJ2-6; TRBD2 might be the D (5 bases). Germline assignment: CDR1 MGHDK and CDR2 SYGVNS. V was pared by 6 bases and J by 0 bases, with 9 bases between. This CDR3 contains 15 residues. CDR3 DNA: TGTGCCAGCAGCGGCGGAGGCTCTGGGGCCAACGTCCTGACTTTC. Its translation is CASSGGGSGANVLTF.

This chain's CDR3 is CASSLGLIGRSEAFF. The CDR3 bases are TGTGCCAGCAGCTTAGGCCTAATTGGGCGGTCTGAAGCTTTCTTT. This chain joins TRBV13 and TRBJ1-1; D gene uncertain. Looked up from germline, CDR1 is PRHDT and CDR2 is FYEKMQ (reference sequence). V was trimmed by 0 bases and J by 6 bases, leaving 14 bases between them. The CDR3 length is 15 residues.

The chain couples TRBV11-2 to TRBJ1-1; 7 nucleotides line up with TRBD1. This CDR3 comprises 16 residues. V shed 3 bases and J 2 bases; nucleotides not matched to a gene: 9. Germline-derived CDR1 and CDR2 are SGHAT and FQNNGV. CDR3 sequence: CASSFFGRGFNTEAFF. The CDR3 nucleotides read TGTGCCAGCAGCTTCTTTGGCAGGGGGTTCAACACTGAAGCTTTCTTT.

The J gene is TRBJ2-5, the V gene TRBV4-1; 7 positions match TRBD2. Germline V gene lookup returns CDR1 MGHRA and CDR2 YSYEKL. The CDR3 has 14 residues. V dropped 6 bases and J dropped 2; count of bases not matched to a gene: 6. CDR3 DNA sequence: TGCGCCAGCAGAGGACTAGGCCTACAAGAGACCCAGTACTTC. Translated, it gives CASRGLGLQETQYF.

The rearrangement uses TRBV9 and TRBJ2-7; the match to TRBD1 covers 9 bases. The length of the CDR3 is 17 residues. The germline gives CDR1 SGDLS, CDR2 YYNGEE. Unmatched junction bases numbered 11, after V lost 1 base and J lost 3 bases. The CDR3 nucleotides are TGTGCCAGCAGCGTATCTCGGTGGGACAGGGTCTACTACGAGCAGTACTTC. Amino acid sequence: CASSVSRWDRVYYEQYF.

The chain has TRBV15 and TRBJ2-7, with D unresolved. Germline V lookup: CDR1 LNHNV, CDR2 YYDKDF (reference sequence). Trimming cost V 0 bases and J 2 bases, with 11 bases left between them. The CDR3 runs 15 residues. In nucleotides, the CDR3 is TGTGCCACCAGCAGAGATCGGGCAGCTACCTACGAGCAGTACTTC. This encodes CATSRDRAATYEQYF.

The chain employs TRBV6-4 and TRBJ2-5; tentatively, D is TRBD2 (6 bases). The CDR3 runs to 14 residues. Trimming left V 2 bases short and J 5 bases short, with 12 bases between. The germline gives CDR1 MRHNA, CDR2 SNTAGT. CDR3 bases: TGTGCCAGCAGTGACCACCGGAGGGGCGAGACCCAGTACTTC. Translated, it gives CASSDHRRGETQYF.